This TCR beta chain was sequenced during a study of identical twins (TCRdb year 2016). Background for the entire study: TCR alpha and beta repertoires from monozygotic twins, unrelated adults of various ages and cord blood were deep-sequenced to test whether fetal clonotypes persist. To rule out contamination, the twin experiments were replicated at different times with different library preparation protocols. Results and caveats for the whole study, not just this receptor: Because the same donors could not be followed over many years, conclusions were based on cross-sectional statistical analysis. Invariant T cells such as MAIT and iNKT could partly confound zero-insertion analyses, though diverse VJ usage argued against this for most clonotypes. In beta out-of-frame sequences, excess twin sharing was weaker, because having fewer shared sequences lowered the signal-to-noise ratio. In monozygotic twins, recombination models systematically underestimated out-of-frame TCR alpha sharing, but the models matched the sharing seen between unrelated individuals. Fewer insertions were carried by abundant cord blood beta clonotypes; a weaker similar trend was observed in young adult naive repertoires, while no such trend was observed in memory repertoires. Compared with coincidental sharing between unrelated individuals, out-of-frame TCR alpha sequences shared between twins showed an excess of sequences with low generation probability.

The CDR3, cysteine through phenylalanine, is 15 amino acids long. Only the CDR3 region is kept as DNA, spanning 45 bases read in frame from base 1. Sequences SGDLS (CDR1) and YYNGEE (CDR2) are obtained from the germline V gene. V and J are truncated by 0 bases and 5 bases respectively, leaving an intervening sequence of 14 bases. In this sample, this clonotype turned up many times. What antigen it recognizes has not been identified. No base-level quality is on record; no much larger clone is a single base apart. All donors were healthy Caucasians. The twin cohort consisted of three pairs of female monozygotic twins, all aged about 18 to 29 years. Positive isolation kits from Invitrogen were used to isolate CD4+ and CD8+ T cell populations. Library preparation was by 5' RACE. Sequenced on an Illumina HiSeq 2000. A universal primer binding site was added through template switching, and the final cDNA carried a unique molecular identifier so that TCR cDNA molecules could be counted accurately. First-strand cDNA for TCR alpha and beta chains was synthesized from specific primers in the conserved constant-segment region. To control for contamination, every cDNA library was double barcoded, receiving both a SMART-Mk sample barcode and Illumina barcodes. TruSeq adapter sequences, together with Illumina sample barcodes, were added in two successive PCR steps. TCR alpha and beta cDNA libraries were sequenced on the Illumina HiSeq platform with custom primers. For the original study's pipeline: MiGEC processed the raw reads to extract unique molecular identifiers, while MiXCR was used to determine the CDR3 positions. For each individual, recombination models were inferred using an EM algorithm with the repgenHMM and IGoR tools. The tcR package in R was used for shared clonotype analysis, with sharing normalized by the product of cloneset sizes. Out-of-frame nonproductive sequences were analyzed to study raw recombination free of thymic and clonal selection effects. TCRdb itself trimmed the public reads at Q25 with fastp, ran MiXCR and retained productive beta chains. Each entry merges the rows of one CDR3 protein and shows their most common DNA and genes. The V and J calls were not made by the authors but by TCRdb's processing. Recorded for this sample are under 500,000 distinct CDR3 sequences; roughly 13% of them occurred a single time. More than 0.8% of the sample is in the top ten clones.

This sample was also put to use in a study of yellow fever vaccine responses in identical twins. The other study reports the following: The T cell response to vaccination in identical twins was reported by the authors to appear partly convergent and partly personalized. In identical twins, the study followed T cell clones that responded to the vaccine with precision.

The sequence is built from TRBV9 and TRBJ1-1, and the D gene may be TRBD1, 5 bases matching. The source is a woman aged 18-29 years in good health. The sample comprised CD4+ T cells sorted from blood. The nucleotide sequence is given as TGTGCCAGCAGCGTAGTATTTGGGGGGGTTACTGAAGCTTTCTTT. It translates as CASSVVFGGVTEAFF.